One sample yielded the 11 T cell receptor beta chains listed below, sequenced in a study of blood T cell repertoires in COVID-19. The protocol was immunoSEQ multiplex PCR, while the TCRdb copy is restricted to in-frame clones and leaves out a portion. The sample lists about 120,000 clones; approximately 71% were seen once. The material sequenced was peripheral blood. These TCRs come from a woman in her 70s with acute or convalescent COVID-19.

Here the CDR3 reads CSVGHLGQVMNTEAFF. DNA for the CDR3: TGCAGCGTTGGCCACCTTGGACAGGTCATGAACACTGAAGCTTTCTTT. This chain connects TRBV29-1 to TRBJ1-1, with TRBD1 matching 7 bases. The germline V gene has CDR1 SQVTM and CDR2 ANQGSEA. Trimming cost V 4 bases and J 0 bases; bases outside gene matches: 11. The CDR3 loop spans 16 amino acids.

The genes are TRBV23-1 and TRBJ1-2, with D possibly being TRBD1 (5 bases). TRBV23-1 is filed as an ORF, its function uncertain. V lost 8 bases, J lost 4 bases, and 20 bases lay in between. This CDR3 contains 15 residues. In DNA form, the CDR3 reads TGCGCCAGCCCCGACCGGGGGAGCCTTGGCTATGGCTACACCTTC. Translating gives CASPDRGSLGYGYTF.

This chain joins TRBV6-2 or TRBV6-3 and TRBJ1-1, with TRBD1 matching over 10 bases. Germline CDR1 is MNHEY and CDR2 is SVGEGT. The CDR3 is 14 residues long. J was trimmed by 6 bases and V by 0 bases; bases with no gene match: 1. This CDR3 is CASSYSGQGAEAFF. CDR3 DNA: TGTGCCAGCAGTTACTCCGGACAGGGGGCTGAAGCTTTCTTT.

The chain is built from TRBV9 and TRBJ1-4; D remains ambiguous. Germline V lookup: CDR1 SGDLS, CDR2 YYNGEE. Trimming removed 0 bases at V and 0 bases at J, with 9 bases between. This CDR3 spans 16 amino acids. CDR3 region: CASSVDDTATNEKLFF. The CDR3 region has the DNA TGTGCCAGCAGCGTAGACGACACTGCAACTAATGAAAAACTGTTTTTT.

This chain links TRBV4-3 with TRBJ2-4; TRBD2 matches 9 bases. Trimming cost V 0 bases and J 4 bases; bases outside gene matches: 4. Germline V gene lookup returns CDR1 LGHNA and CDR2 YSLEER. CDR3 length: 16 residues. CDR3 region: CASSQDPAGGKNIQYF. For the CDR3, the DNA is TGCGCCAGCAGCCAAGACCCGGCGGGGGGGAAAAACATTCAGTACTTC.

The chain links TRBV28 to TRBJ2-5; TRBD2 aligns across 8 bases. The CDR3 extends over 17 amino acids. Germline V gene data show CDR1 as MDHEN and CDR2 as SYDVKM. Trimming cost V 6 bases and J 1 base; bases outside gene matches: 13. CDR3 loop: CASRRTGTRWGQETQYF. In DNA, the CDR3 is TGTGCCAGCAGGAGAACCGGGACTAGATGGGGCCAAGAGACCCAGTACTTC.

This chain uses TRBV11-3 with TRBJ2-2; D gene ambiguous. The CDR3 is 17 residues long. V gave up 1 base and J gave up 0 bases, with 12 bases separating them. CDR1 is SGHNT and CDR2 is YENEEA in the germline V gene. The CDR3 region is CASSLGGGTTNTGELFF. The CDR3 coding sequence is TGTGCCAGCAGCTTAGGAGGCGGTACTACGAACACCGGGGAGCTGTTTTTT.

The chain couples TRBV6-5 to TRBJ2-7; 9 nucleotides line up with TRBD2. V lost 0 bases, J lost 7 bases, and 10 bases stayed unmatched. The CDR3 extends over 16 amino acids. Germline CDR1 is MNHEY and CDR2 is SVGAGI. The CDR3 sequence: CASSYSTVAGVREQYF. The CDR3 DNA follows: TGTGCCAGCAGTTACTCGACGGTAGCGGGAGTAAGGGAGCAGTACTTC.

This chain connects TRBV10-3 to TRBJ1-1; 12 bases fit TRBD1. Per the germline V gene, CDR1 is ENHRY and CDR2 is SYGVKD. This CDR3 comprises 14 residues. The V and J ends lost 6 bases and 6 bases, in that order; junction bases with no gene match: 5. CDR3 loop: CAIRLGTGGSEAFF. CDR3 DNA sequence: TGTGCCATCAGACTCGGGACAGGGGGCTCTGAAGCTTTCTTT.

The CDR3 reads CASSHLASSYNEQFF. The CDR3, as DNA: TGTGCCAGCAGCCATCTTGCGAGCTCCTACAATGAGCAGTTCTTC. The chain employs TRBV14 and TRBJ2-1; no clear D. V shed 3 bases and J shed 0 bases, with 9 bases lying between them. The CDR3 consists of 15 residues. Germline V lookup: CDR1 SGHDN, CDR2 FVKESK. Full variable domain (rest looked up from reference TRBV14 and TRBJ2-1): EAGVTQFPSHSVIEKGQTVTLRCDPISGHDNLYWYRRVMGKEIKFLLHFVKESKQDESGMPNNRFLAERTGGTYSTLKVQPAELEDSGVYFCASSHLASSYNEQFFGPGTRLTVL.

This clone was observed a single time. This chain connects TRBV29-1 to TRBJ2-7, with 8 bases aligning to TRBD1. Losses at the gene ends were 6 bases for V and 6 bases for J; bases not matched to a gene: 13. Germline CDR1 reads SQVTM; CDR2 reads ANQGSEA. This CDR3 is 14 amino acids long. The CDR3 DNA reads TGCAGCGTCCGGACAGGGTTAACAACCTGCGAGCAGTACTTC. This translates into CSVRTGLTTCEQYF.